These 17 T cell receptor beta chains were all obtained from the same sample, sequenced in a study of blood T cell repertoires in COVID-19. Profiling relied on immunoSEQ multiplex PCR, and the TCRdb table lists in-frame clones only, not all of them. The table has about 43,000 clones, almost 85% seen once; the top ten hold about 22%. The specimen sequenced was peripheral blood. These TCRs come from a woman aged 60-75 years with acute or convalescent COVID-19.

This rearrangement joins TRBV24-1 to TRBJ2-2; D perhaps matches TRBD1 (5 bases). Germline V gene lookup returns CDR1 KGHDR and CDR2 SFDVKD. The CDR3 sequence is 16 residues long. The V and J ends lost 0 bases and 6 bases respectively, with 13 bases between them. The CDR3 loop is CATSDLGAPRPGELFF. Written as DNA, the CDR3 is TGTGCCACCAGTGATTTGGGGGCACCTAGGCCCGGGGAGCTGTTTTTT.

In this sample, this clone turned up a few times. The genes are TRBV20-1 and TRBJ1-6, with D possibly being TRBD1 (5 bases). The germline gives CDR1 DFQATT, CDR2 SNEGSKA (reference sequence). The CDR3 length is 13 residues. V lost 3 bases and J 10 bases, leaving 13 bases between the germline ends. DNA for the CDR3: TGCAGTGCTAGTATAGGTTCAGGGTCACCCCTCCACTTT. It is translated as CSASIGSGSPLHF.

V gene TRBV4-1 combines with J gene TRBJ2-1; no reliable D call. V lost 1 base to trimming and J lost 8 bases, with 9 bases between them. The CDR3 runs to 13 residues. Germline CDR1 MGHRA, CDR2 YSYEKL. The CDR3 sequence is CASSQALVDEQFF. The CDR3 bases are TGCGCCAGCAGCCAAGCCCTAGTTGATGAGCAGTTCTTC.

V gene TRBV29-1 combines with J gene TRBJ2-7; TRBD1 agrees at 10 bases. In germline, CDR1 is SQVTM, CDR2 ANQGSEA. V dropped 6 bases and J dropped 5; count of bases not matched to a gene: 4. There are 12 residues in the CDR3. For the CDR3, the DNA is TGCAGCGTGGGACAGGGGTACCACGAGCAGTACTTC. It codes for CSVGQGYHEQYF.

In DNA, the CDR3 is TGTGCCAGCAGCCCCCAGGTCCGATCACCCCTCCACTTT. Its protein product is CASSPQVRSPLHF. This chain links TRBV14 with TRBJ1-6; D uncertain. CDR3 size: 13 residues. V gave up 4 bases and J gave up 10 bases, with 11 bases separating them. Germline V CDR1 and CDR2: SGHDN, FVKESK.

DNA of the CDR3: TGTGCCAGCAGCAGACCGGGACAGGGAGTAAGGGAGACCCAGTACTTC. Its translation: CASSRPGQGVRETQYF. This sequence joins TRBV9 and TRBJ2-5, with 9 nucleotides matching TRBD1. Looked up from germline, CDR1 is SGDLS and CDR2 is YYNGEE. Trimming removed 4 bases from V and 5 bases from J; junction bases left unmatched: 12. This CDR3 comprises 16 residues.

The J gene is TRBJ2-7, the V gene TRBV7-8, with 8 bases that match TRBD1. The CDR3 totals 15 residues. The germline V gene has CDR1 SGHVS and CDR2 FQNEAQ. The V segment lost 1 base and the J segment 5 bases; nucleotides outside the gene matches: 7. The CDR3 nucleotides are TGTGCCAGCAGCTTAGTCGGCCAGGGGGCGCACGAGCAGTACTTC. Protein: CASSLVGQGAHEQYF.

This clone was seen only once. The chain employs TRBV4-1 and TRBJ2-3; D might be TRBD2 (6 bases). This CDR3 is built from 15 residues. V was shortened by 0 bases and J by 4 bases, with 11 bases between the two germline ends. Germline CDR1 and CDR2: MGHRA and YSYEKL. CDR3 DNA sequence: TGCGCCAGCAGCCAAGATAGGGAGGTGTCAGATACGCAGTATTTT. Protein product: CASSQDREVSDTQYF.

The genes are TRBV19 and TRBJ2-3, with D maybe TRBD2 (5 bases). V lost 5 bases to trimming and J lost 2 bases, with 8 bases between them. This CDR3 is built from 13 residues. Per the germline V gene, CDR1 is LNHDA and CDR2 is SQIVND (reference sequence). CDR3 DNA: TGTGCCAGTAGTCCGGGGTACACAGATACGCAGTATTTT. It yields the protein CASSPGYTDTQYF.

This chain connects TRBV7-8 to TRBJ2-3; D is unclear. CDR3 length equals 14 residues. Germline CDR1 SGHVS, CDR2 FQNEAQ. Trimming stripped 2 bases from V and 6 bases from J, with 12 bases between. The CDR3 DNA sequence: TGTGCCAGCAGCTTATTCGGCGGAGTCGATACGCAGTATTTT. Amino acid sequence: CASSLFGGVDTQYF.

The CDR3 nucleotides read TGTGCCAGCAGCTTCAACAGGGACACCATATATTTT. Residues: CASSFNRDTIYF. This sequence joins TRBV7-2 and TRBJ1-3, with D tentatively TRBD1 (6 bases). The CDR3 is made up of 12 amino acids. Looked up from germline, CDR1 is SGHTA and CDR2 is FQGNSA. The V end lost 3 bases, the J end lost 8 bases, and 8 bases lay between the germline ends.

This clone was observed a handful of times. The gene calls are TRBV4-2 and TRBJ2-1, with D uncertain. The V gene's germline CDR1 is LGHNA and CDR2 YNFKEQ. Trimming pared 0 bases from V and 9 bases from J, leaving 15 bases between. The CDR3 runs 15 residues. CDR3 DNA: TGTGCCAGCAGCCAAGAAATTCGCCTCAACGGTGAGCAGTTCTTC. Translation gives CASSQEIRLNGEQFF.

V gene TRBV12-3 or TRBV12-4 combines with J gene TRBJ1-6; D may be TRBD1 (5 bases). This CDR3 region has 13 residues. V lost 5 bases to trimming and J lost 13 bases, with 15 bases between them. The CDR3 coding sequence is TGTGCCAGCAGTCACGACAGTTCTGGCCCCCTCCACTTT. Translated, it gives CASSHDSSGPLHF.

V and J are TRBV18 and TRBJ2-3, with D hard to call. Trimming removed 3 bases from V and 0 bases from J, with 4 bases in between. The CDR3 is 13 residues long. Looked up from germline, CDR1 is KGHSH and CDR2 is LQKENI. The CDR3 sequence: CASSPPSTDTQYF. In DNA, the CDR3 is TGTGCCAGCTCACCTCCAAGCACAGATACGCAGTATTTT.

This chain connects TRBV14 to TRBJ2-1; 11 bases fit TRBD2. V shed 0 bases and J 8 bases; nucleotides not matched to a gene: 3. This CDR3 has 15 residues. Germline CDR1 and CDR2: SGHDN and FVKESK. The CDR3 is CASSQDELAGDEQFF. CDR3 DNA: TGTGCCAGCAGCCAAGATGAACTAGCGGGGGATGAGCAGTTCTTC.

The J gene is TRBJ2-3, the V gene TRBV7-2; 9 positions agree with TRBD2. The V gene's germline CDR1 is SGHTA and CDR2 FQGNSA. Germline trimming cut 1 base from V and 5 bases from J; bases unmatched to any gene: 7. This CDR3 comprises 16 residues. The CDR3 region is CASSLGGGGAGDTQYF. The CDR3 DNA follows: TGTGCCAGCAGCTTAGGCGGCGGGGGGGCAGGAGATACGCAGTATTTT.

This chain uses TRBV10-1 with TRBJ1-2; tentative D call: TRBD1 (5 bases). The CDR3 is 13 amino acids. Germline CDR1 reads WNHNN; CDR2 reads SYGVQD (reference sequence). The V gene lost 8 bases and the J gene lost 1 base, with 11 bases spanning the gap. CDR3 sequence reads: CASGANLNYGYTF. The CDR3 DNA is TGCGCCAGCGGGGCCAACCTTAACTATGGCTACACCTTC.